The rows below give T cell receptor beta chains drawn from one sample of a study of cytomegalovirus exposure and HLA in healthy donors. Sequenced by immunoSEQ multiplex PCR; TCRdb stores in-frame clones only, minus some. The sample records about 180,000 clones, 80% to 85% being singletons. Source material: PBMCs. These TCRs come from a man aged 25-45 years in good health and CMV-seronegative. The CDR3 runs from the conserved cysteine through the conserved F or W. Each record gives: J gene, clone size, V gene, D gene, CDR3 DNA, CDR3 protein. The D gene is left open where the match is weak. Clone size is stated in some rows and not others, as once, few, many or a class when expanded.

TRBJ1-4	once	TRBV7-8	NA	TGTGCCAGCAGCTCGACAGGCAGCCCATATGAAAAACTGTTTTTT	CASSSTGSPYEKLFF
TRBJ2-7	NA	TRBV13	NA	TGTGCCAGCAGCTTAGCCGGACGGGACTACGAGCAGTACTTC	CASSLAGRDYEQYF
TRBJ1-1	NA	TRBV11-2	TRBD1	TGTGCCAGCAGCCAGACAGGGGCCTCGTTGGCTTTCTTT	CASSQTGASLAFF
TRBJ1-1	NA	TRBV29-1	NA	TGCAGCGTTGATCCTACAGGATTGAACACTGAAGCTTTCTTT	CSVDPTGLNTEAFF
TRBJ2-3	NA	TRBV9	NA	TGTGCCAGCAGCGTAGTCGCCGGGAGAGCAGATACGCAGTATTTT	CASSVVAGRADTQYF
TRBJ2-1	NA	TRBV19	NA	TGTGCCAGTAATCTACAGGGCAATGAGCAGTTCTTC	CASNLQGNEQFF
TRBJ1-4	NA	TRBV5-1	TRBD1	TGCGCCAGCAGCGAAGGACAGGGCGGACGGACTAATGAAAAACTGTTTTTT	CASSEGQGGRTNEKLFF
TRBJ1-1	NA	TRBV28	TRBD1	TGTGCCAGCAGTTGGACCATCAGGGGGCAGATGAACACTGAAGCTTTCTTT	CASSWTIRGQMNTEAFF
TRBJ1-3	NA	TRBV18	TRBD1	TGTGCCAGCTCACGGCTCGGACAGGGATCCTCTGGAAACACCATATATTTT	CASSRLGQGSSGNTIYF
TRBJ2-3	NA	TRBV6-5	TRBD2	TGTGCCAGCAGGACTAGCGGGGGCACAGATACGCAGTATTTT	CASRTSGGTDTQYF
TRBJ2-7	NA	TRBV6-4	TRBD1	TGTGCCAGCATAATACAGGGGTACGAGCAGTACTTC	CASIIQGYEQYF
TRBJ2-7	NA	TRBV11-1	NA	TGTGCCAGCAGCTTGATGAGGATTCCCTACGAGCAGTACTTC	CASSLMRIPYEQYF
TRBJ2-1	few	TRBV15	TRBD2	TGTGCCACCAGCCCCGGGTTTGCGGGGGGGCGGGAGCAGTTCTTC	CATSPGFAGGREQFF
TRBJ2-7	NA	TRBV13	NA	TGTGCCAGCAGCGAATGGACACGTTCCTACGAGCAGTACTTC	CASSEWTRSYEQYF
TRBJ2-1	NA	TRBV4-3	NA	TGCGCCAGCAGCCAAGAAGGAGCAGAGCAGTTCTTC	CASSQEGAEQFF